The clone carrying this T cell receptor (beta chain) was picked up many times. Lactation, pregnancy, other autoimmune disease or uncontrolled infection excluded patients. PBMCs came from more than 9.5 ml fresh peripheral blood. These data are taken from a study of T cells in Graves' hyperthyroidism and ophthalmopathy. With 5 bases removed from V and 5 bases from J, the gap between germline ends came to 10 bases. The V gene's germline CDR1 is SGHVS and CDR2 FNYEAQ. This CDR3 spans 13 amino acids. It was RNA transcripts that yielded the amplified TCR beta CDR3 regions. The HTBI set primed first-round TCR CDR3 RT-PCR. TCRdb recomputed calls from the multiplex PCR reads with MiXCR, one row per CDR3 protein. Among some 180,000 distinct CDR3 sequences listed, about 15% were seen once.

This sequence originates from a woman aged 50 to 60 with Graves' hyperthyroidism. Sequenced material: blood. The V gene is TRBV7-6, the J gene TRBJ2-1, with TRBD2 as a possible D gene (5 bases). The CDR3 here is CASSDGSDNEQFF. The CDR3 DNA sequence: TGTGCCAGCAGCGATGGTAGCGACAATGAGCAGTTCTTC.